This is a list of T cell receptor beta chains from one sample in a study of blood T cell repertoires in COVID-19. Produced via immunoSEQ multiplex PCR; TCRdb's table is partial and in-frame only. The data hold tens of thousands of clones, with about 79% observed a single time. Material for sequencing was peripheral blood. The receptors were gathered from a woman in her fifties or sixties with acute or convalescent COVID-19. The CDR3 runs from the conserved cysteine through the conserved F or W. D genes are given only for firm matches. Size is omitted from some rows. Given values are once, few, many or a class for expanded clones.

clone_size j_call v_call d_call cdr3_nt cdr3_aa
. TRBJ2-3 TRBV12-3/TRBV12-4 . TGTGCCAGCAGAGGGGGGGGGACAGATACGCAGTATTTT CASRGGGTDTQYF
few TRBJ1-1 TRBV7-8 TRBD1 TGTGCCAGCAGCTGGGACAGGGGTTACACTGAAGCTTTCTTT CASSWDRGYTEAFF
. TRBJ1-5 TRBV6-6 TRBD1 TGTGCCAGCAGACGCCAGGACAGGGGAACAGGACAGCCCCAGCATTTT CASRRQDRGTGQPQHF
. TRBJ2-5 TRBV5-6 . TGTGCCAGCATCCCCAGAGGGGGGGGGTTGGGAGAGACCCAGTACTTC CASIPRGGGLGETQYF
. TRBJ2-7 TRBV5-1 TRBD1 TGCGCCAGCAGTCCGGACAGGGGAGGTTGGGCCTACGAGCAGTACTTC CASSPDRGGWAYEQYF
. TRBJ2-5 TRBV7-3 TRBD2 TGTGCCAGCAGCTCCGGACTAGCGGGAGGGCGGCAGTACTTC CASSSGLAGGRQYF
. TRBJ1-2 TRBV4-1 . TGCGCCAGCAGCCCTAACCTAGCTAACTATGGCTACACCTTC CASSPNLANYGYTF
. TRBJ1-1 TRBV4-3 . TGCGCCAGCAGCCAAGATATCAGTCGTACAGGGGAAGCTTTCTTT CASSQDISRTGEAFF
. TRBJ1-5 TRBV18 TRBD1 TGTGCCAGCTCACTAGCAGGGGGCTTTGAGCCCCAGCATTTT CASSLAGGFEPQHF
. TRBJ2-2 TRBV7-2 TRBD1 TGTGCCAGCAGAGCCTCGGGACAGGGGACCGGGGAGCTGTTTTTT CASRASGQGTGELFF
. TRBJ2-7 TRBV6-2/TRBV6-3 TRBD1 TGTGCCAGCAGACCTACGGGACAGGGGGTCCACGAGCAGTACTTC CASRPTGQGVHEQYF
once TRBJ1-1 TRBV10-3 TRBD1 TGTGCCATCAGTGAGGCTGGACAGGGCCCTGAAGCTTTCTTT CAISEAGQGPEAFF
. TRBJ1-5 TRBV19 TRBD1 TGTGCCACCAAAGCTGGGTTAGGACAGGAGAGCAATCAGCCCCAGCATTTT CATKAGLGQESNQPQHF
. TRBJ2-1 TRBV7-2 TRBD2 TGTGCCAGCAGCTTAACCCCTAGCGGGGGGTACAATGAGCAGTTCTTC CASSLTPSGGYNEQFF
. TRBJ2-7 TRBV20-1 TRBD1 TGCAGTGCTCCAAGACAGGGCGCGCAGTACTTC CSAPRQGAQYF
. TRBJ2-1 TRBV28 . TGTGCCAGCCGAGGGACTGCATACAATGAGCAGTTCTTC CASRGTAYNEQFF
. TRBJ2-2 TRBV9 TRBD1 TGTGCCAGCACCCCGGACAGGGGGACGAACACCGGGGAGCTGTTTTTT CASTPDRGTNTGELFF
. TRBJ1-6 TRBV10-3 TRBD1 TGTGCCATCAGCCGGGACAGGGACAATTCACCCCTCCACTTT CAISRDRDNSPLHF
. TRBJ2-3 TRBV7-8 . TGTGCCAGCAGCTCCTACACCAGGGGGGCAGATACGCAGTATTTT CASSSYTRGADTQYF
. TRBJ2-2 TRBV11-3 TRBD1 TGTGCCAGCAGCAGCCGGACAGGCACGAACACCGGGGAGCTGTTTTTT CASSSRTGTNTGELFF
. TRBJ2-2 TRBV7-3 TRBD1 TGTGCCAGCAGCTCCGGACAGGGGCAGGGGGAGCTGTTTTTT CASSSGQGQGELFF
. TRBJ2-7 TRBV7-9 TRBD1 TGTGCCAGCAGCTTAGCCATGACAGGGGCCAACGAGCAGTACTTC CASSLAMTGANEQYF
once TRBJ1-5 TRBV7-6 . TGTGCCAGCAGCTTAGCCGGGGGGCCCCAGCATTTT CASSLAGGPQHF
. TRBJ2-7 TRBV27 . TGTGCCAGCAGTTACAGGGTTGGCTACGAGCAGTACTTC CASSYRVGYEQYF
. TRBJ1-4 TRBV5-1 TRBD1 TGCGCCAGCAGCTGGGGACAGGGGGATGAAAAACTGTTTTTT CASSWGQGDEKLFF
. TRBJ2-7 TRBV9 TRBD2 TGTGCCAGCAGCAAAGGCGGGAGCTCCTACGAGCAGTACTTC CASSKGGSSYEQYF
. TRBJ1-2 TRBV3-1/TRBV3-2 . TGTGCCAGCAGCGGTCACAGTGTCGGCTACACCTTC CASSGHSVGYTF
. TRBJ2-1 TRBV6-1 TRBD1 TGTGCCAGCAGCCGGGACAGGGCCTACAATGAGCAGTTCTTC CASSRDRAYNEQFF
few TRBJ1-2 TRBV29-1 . TGCAGCGTTGGAGGGGGATTGGATGGCTACACCTTC CSVGGGLDGYTF
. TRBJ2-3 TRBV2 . TGTGCCAGCAGTGCTGCACACACAGATACGCAGTATTTT CASSAAHTDTQYF
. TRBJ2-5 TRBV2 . TGTGCCAGCAGTGGTCGGGGTGGCGCGACCCAGTACTTC CASSGRGGATQYF
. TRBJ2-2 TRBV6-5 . TGTGCCAGCAGGGAGGCGGGGTACACCGGGGAGCTGTTTTTT CASREAGYTGELFF
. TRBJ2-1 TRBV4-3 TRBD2 TGCGCCAGCAGCCAATCGAGGTCGCGGGAGGCTCGGGAGCAGTTCTTC CASSQSRSREAREQFF
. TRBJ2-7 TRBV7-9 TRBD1 TGTGCCAGCAGCTCCCGGGACAGCTACTACGAGCAGTACTTC CASSSRDSYYEQYF
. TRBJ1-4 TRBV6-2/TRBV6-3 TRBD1 TGTGCCAGCAGTTACTCGAGTTTTTCGGACAGGGACCGGGATGAAAAACTGTTTTTT CASSYSSFSDRDRDEKLFF